Below, 27 T cell receptor beta chains from the same sample are listed, as sequenced in a study of blood T cell repertoires in COVID-19. Clones were sequenced by immunoSEQ multiplex PCR, and TCRdb holds only the in-frame ones, with some missing. Of tens of thousands of clones listed, 80% to 90% are singletons. Sequencing was performed on peripheral blood. Receptor source: a man in his sixties with acute or convalescent COVID-19.

The chain joins TRBV6-5 to TRBJ2-6; D is unclear. Germline V lookup: CDR1 MNHEY, CDR2 SVGAGI. Between the trimmed V and J ends, which lost 4 bases and 2 bases, there was a span of 12 bases. The CDR3 covers 16 residues. CDR3 nucleotide sequence: TGTGCCAGCAGTTCCGCGAGGCCTGCTGGGGCCAACGTCCTGACTTTC. As protein: CASSSARPAGANVLTF.

This chain uses TRBV2 with TRBJ2-2; D not resolved. Germline V gives CDR1 SNHLY, CDR2 FYNNEI. The CDR3 consists of 13 residues. V lost 3 bases to trimming and J lost 6 bases, with 8 bases between them. CDR3 sequence reads: CASSEAVAGELFF. The DNA for the CDR3 is TGTGCCAGCAGTGAGGCGGTCGCCGGGGAGCTGTTTTTT.

The CDR3 spells CASSHPSGGGHEQYF. The DNA of the CDR3 is TGTGCCAGCAGCCATCCTAGCGGGGGGGGCCACGAGCAGTACTTC. The V call is TRBV6-5, the J call TRBJ2-7; 12 nucleotides line up with TRBD2. From germline, CDR1 is MNHEY and CDR2 SVGAGI. This CDR3 is 15 amino acids long. V lost 6 bases, J lost 5 bases, and 8 bases stayed unmatched.

Written as DNA, the CDR3 is TGTGCCAGCAGTTCCCTGCAGGAGCCCCAGCATTTT. Its protein is CASSSLQEPQHF. The genes are TRBV28 and TRBJ1-5, with D uncertain. The germline gives CDR1 MDHEN, CDR2 SYDVKM. With 4 bases removed from V and 8 bases from J, the gap between germline ends came to 9 bases. The CDR3 has 12 residues.

The rearrangement uses TRBV10-3 and TRBJ1-2, with TRBD1 identical over 9 bases. This CDR3 comprises 17 residues. Looked up from germline, CDR1 is ENHRY and CDR2 is SYGVKD. Germline trimming cut 0 bases from V and 4 bases from J; bases unmatched to any gene: 9. The CDR3 region has the DNA TGTGCCATCAGTGAGTCAACAGGGGGCGTTTCAGTCTATGGCTACACCTTC. Its translation: CAISESTGGVSVYGYTF.

The chain carries TRBV2 and TRBJ1-4; D not certain. V gave up 3 bases and J gave up 4 bases, with 6 bases separating them. The CDR3 covers 13 residues. Germline loops: CDR1 SNHLY, CDR2 FYNNEI. The CDR3 DNA sequence: TGTGCCAGCAGTGAGACGGGTAATGAAAAACTGTTTTTT. Its protein is CASSETGNEKLFF.

V usage is TRBV20-1 and J usage is TRBJ1-2; D call uncertain. CDR1 and CDR2 (germline): DFQATT, SNEGSKA (reference sequence). This CDR3 region has 10 residues. V was shortened by 7 bases and J by 3 bases, with 6 bases between the two germline ends. CDR3 nucleotides: TGCAGTGTACATGACTATGGCTACACCTTC. Translating gives CSVHDYGYTF.

This CDR3 is CASSLGTGTSQHEKLFF. CDR3 DNA: TGCGCCAGCAGCTTGGGGACAGGGACCTCGCAACACGAAAAACTGTTTTTT. The chain employs TRBV5-1 and TRBJ1-4, with 8 bases that match TRBD1. The CDR3 has 17 amino acids. From germline, CDR1 is SGHRS and CDR2 YFSETQ. V shed 0 bases, J shed 8 bases, and the junction held 12 bases outside the gene matches. The variable domain in full, completed from reference TRBV5-1 and TRBJ1-4, reads KAGVTQTPRYLIKTRGQQVTLSCSPISGHRSVSWYQQTPGQGLQFLFEYFSETQRNKGNFPGRFSGRQFSNSRSEMNVSTLELGDSALYLCASSLGTGTSQHEKLFFGSGTQLSVL.

DNA of the CDR3: TGTGCCACACAGCGGGGAGACAATGAGCAGTTCTTC. Translating gives CATQRGDNEQFF. The chain combines TRBV10-3 with TRBJ2-1; TRBD2 aligns across 7 bases. The CDR3 spans 12 residues. V lost 10 bases, J lost 5 bases, and 5 bases stayed unmatched. Germline values: CDR1 ENHRY, CDR2 SYGVKD.

The chain has TRBV19 and TRBJ1-4; tentatively, D is TRBD1 (5 bases). Germline CDR1 reads LNHDA; CDR2 reads SQIVND (reference sequence). This CDR3 comprises 14 residues. The V end lost 6 bases, the J end lost 4 bases, and 12 bases lay between the germline ends. In DNA form, the CDR3 reads TGTGCCAGTAGCGGGGGTCTGGGTAATGAAAAACTGTTTTTT. This encodes CASSGGLGNEKLFF. The whole variable domain, filled in from reference TRBV19 and TRBJ1-4, reads DGGITQSPKYLFRKEGQNVTLSCEQNLNHDAMYWYRQDPGQGLRLIYYSQIVNDFQKGDIAEGYSVSREKKESFPLTVTSAQKNPTAFYLCASSGGLGNEKLFFGSGTQLSVL.

The sample holds one count of this clone. V and J are TRBV5-1 and TRBJ1-1; tentative D call: TRBD1 (5 bases). Trimming removed 2 bases from V and 4 bases from J, with 18 bases in between. Germline V CDR1 and CDR2: SGHRS, YFSETQ. CDR3 length equals 16 residues. CDR3 sequence reads: CASSLDGAGGITEAFF. CDR3 nucleotide sequence: TGCGCCAGCAGCTTAGATGGGGCCGGGGGAATCACTGAAGCTTTCTTT.

V gene TRBV6-5 combines with J gene TRBJ2-7; TRBD1 is a possible D gene (6 bases). Trimming took off 8 bases at V and 3 bases at J, with 17 bases between the two ends. The germline CDR1 and CDR2 sequences are MNHEY and SVGAGI. The CDR3 totals 14 residues. This chain's CDR3 is CASRIQDSHYEQYF. The CDR3 DNA reads TGTGCCAGCCGGATCCAGGACAGCCACTACGAGCAGTACTTC.

DNA of the CDR3: TGCGCCAGCAGCTTGGAGGGAGGTAGTAATGAAAAACTGTTTTTT. Translation: CASSLEGGSNEKLFF. The chain employs TRBV5-1 and TRBJ1-4; unclear D gene. V lost 0 bases, J lost 4 bases, and 10 bases lay in between. The V gene's germline CDR1 is SGHRS and CDR2 YFSETQ. This CDR3 contains 15 residues.

A single count supports this clone. The chain joins TRBV30 to TRBJ1-2; possible D gene TRBD1, 5 bases. Between the trimmed V and J ends, which lost 3 bases and 3 bases, there was a span of 17 bases. CDR1 is GTSNPN, CDR2 SVGIG, per germline (reference sequence). The CDR3 loop spans 15 amino acids. The CDR3 DNA follows: TGTGCCTGGAGCTCAGACCAGGGTTTCTACTATGGCTACACCTTC. The encoded protein is CAWSSDQGFYYGYTF.

The chain recombines TRBV19 with TRBJ1-6; 7 bases match TRBD1. CDR1 and CDR2 from the germline V gene are LNHDA and SQIVND (reference sequence). This CDR3 has 15 residues. V lost 0 bases to trimming and J lost 10 bases; unmatched junction nucleotides: 6. CDR3 region: CASSIEGGKASPLHF. The CDR3, as DNA: TGTGCCAGTAGTATAGAAGGGGGCAAGGCGTCACCCCTCCACTTT.

The V call is TRBV7-2, the J call TRBJ2-6; TRBD2 is a possible D gene (6 bases). CDR3 length equals 15 residues. The germline CDR1 and CDR2 sequences are SGHTA and FQGNSA. The V end was cut by 3 bases, the J end by 3 bases, with 9 bases between. The CDR3 spells CASSLQGGGANVLTF. The CDR3 DNA sequence: TGTGCCAGCAGCTTGCAGGGAGGTGGGGCCAACGTCCTGACTTTC.

The chain employs TRBV6-6 and TRBJ2-6; D is possibly TRBD1 (6 bases). V lost 5 bases to trimming and J lost 0 bases, with 11 bases between them. The germline gives CDR1 MNHNY, CDR2 SVGAGI (reference sequence). The CDR3 sequence is 16 residues long. This chain's CDR3 is CASSPAQGSGANVLTF. The CDR3 region has the DNA TGTGCCAGCAGTCCGGCACAGGGCTCTGGGGCCAACGTCCTGACTTTC.

This sequence joins TRBV18 and TRBJ1-4; 7 bases fit TRBD1. From germline, CDR1 is KGHSH and CDR2 LQKENI. The CDR3 extends over 14 amino acids. The J segment lost 8 bases and the V segment lost 3 bases, leaving 6 bases of the junction unmatched. The CDR3 is CASSPRQGEEKLFF. The DNA of the CDR3 is TGTGCCAGCTCACCTAGACAGGGCGAGGAAAAACTGTTTTTT.

V and J are TRBV15 and TRBJ2-5; 8 positions agree with TRBD2. V lost 2 bases to trimming and J lost 1 base; unmatched junction nucleotides: 9. CDR1 and CDR2 (germline): LNHNV, YYDKDF (reference sequence). The CDR3 covers 17 residues. CDR3 protein: CATSRTRGGGIQETQYF. In nucleotides, the CDR3 is TGTGCCACCAGCAGAACTCGGGGGGGCGGGATCCAAGAGACCCAGTACTTC.

This chain connects TRBV21-1 to TRBJ2-7; the DNA was not used to check the table's D call, TRBD1. TRBV21-1 is shown as a pseudogene. This CDR3 contains 18 residues. The chain's CDR3 is CASSNRERLWTGVYEQYF. The CDR3 DNA reads TGTGCCAGCAGCAATCGAGAACGACTGTGGACAGGGGTTTATGAGCAGTACTTC.

This rearrangement joins TRBV5-1 to TRBJ1-4; no definite D call. CDR1 is SGHRS, CDR2 YFSETQ, per germline. V was trimmed by 7 bases and J by 2 bases, leaving 9 bases between them. This CDR3 has 13 residues. The CDR3 DNA follows: TGCGCCAGCCGCGAGGGTACTAATGAAAAACTGTTTTTT. Residues: CASREGTNEKLFF. Supplemented by reference TRBV5-1 and TRBJ1-4, the full variable domain reads KAGVTQTPRYLIKTRGQQVTLSCSPISGHRSVSWYQQTPGQGLQFLFEYFSETQRNKGNFPGRFSGRQFSNSRSEMNVSTLELGDSALYLCASREGTNEKLFFGSGTQLSVL.

The rearrangement uses TRBV3-1 (or the pseudogene TRBV3-2) and TRBJ2-4, with D hard to call. Germline-derived CDR1 and CDR2 are LGHDT and YNNKEL (reference sequence). Between the trimmed V and J ends, which lost 0 bases and 0 bases, there was a span of 9 bases. This CDR3 is 16 amino acids long. The CDR3 DNA is TGTGCCAGCAGCCAAGAGTCCGGGTTAGCCAAAAACATTCAGTACTTC. It specifies CASSQESGLAKNIQYF.

The genes are TRBV5-1 and TRBJ2-3; D perhaps matches TRBD2 (5 bases). With 2 bases removed from V and 4 bases from J, the gap between germline ends came to 11 bases. Per germline, CDR1 SGHRS and CDR2 YFSETQ. The CDR3 is 14 residues long. The DNA for the CDR3 is TGCGCCAGCAGCTTACTAACTAGTGCAGATACGCAGTATTTT. This translates into CASSLLTSADTQYF.

The chain carries TRBV6-5 and TRBJ1-1; D might be TRBD1 (6 bases). From germline, CDR1 is MNHEY and CDR2 SVGAGI. The CDR3 consists of 15 residues. V was shortened by 2 bases and J by 1 base, with 11 bases between the two germline ends. The CDR3 DNA is TGTGCCAGCAGTTACCAGGGGATAGGGAACACTGAAGCTTTCTTT. Protein: CASSYQGIGNTEAFF.

The chain couples TRBV4-2 to TRBJ2-5; 15 nucleotides agree with TRBD2. The V and J ends lost 1 base and 0 bases, in that order; junction bases with no gene match: 3. The CDR3 length is 18 residues. Per the germline V gene, CDR1 is LGHNA and CDR2 is YNFKEQ. The CDR3 DNA reads TGTGCCAGCAGCCAAGGGACTAGCGGGGGGGGATACCAAGAGACCCAGTACTTC. Its translation is CASSQGTSGGGYQETQYF.

The chain carries TRBV2 and TRBJ1-2; TRBD1 matches 7 bases. The germline CDR1 and CDR2 sequences are SNHLY and FYNNEI. Losses at the gene ends were 8 bases for V and 0 bases for J; bases not matched to a gene: 3. The CDR3 has 13 residues. For the CDR3, the DNA is TGTGCCAGCCGGGACAGCCCTAACTATGGCTACACCTTC. Protein sequence: CASRDSPNYGYTF.

This clone has only one observation. This chain links TRBV5-6 with TRBJ2-5; 7 nucleotides agree with TRBD1. CDR3 length equals 15 residues. In germline, CDR1 is SGHDT, CDR2 YYEEEE. The J segment lost 2 bases and the V segment lost 2 bases, leaving 6 bases of the junction unmatched. CDR3 nucleotide sequence: TGTGCCAGCAGCTTTGACAGGGTGGGACAAGAGACCCAGTACTTC. Translated: CASSFDRVGQETQYF. The full variable domain, with the rest looked up from reference TRBV5-6 and TRBJ2-5, is DAGVTQSPTHLIKTRGQQVTLRCSPKSGHDTVSWYQQALGQGPQFIFQYYEEEERQRGNFPDRFSGHQFPNYSSELNVNALLLGDSALYLCASSFDRVGQETQYFGPGTRLLVL.